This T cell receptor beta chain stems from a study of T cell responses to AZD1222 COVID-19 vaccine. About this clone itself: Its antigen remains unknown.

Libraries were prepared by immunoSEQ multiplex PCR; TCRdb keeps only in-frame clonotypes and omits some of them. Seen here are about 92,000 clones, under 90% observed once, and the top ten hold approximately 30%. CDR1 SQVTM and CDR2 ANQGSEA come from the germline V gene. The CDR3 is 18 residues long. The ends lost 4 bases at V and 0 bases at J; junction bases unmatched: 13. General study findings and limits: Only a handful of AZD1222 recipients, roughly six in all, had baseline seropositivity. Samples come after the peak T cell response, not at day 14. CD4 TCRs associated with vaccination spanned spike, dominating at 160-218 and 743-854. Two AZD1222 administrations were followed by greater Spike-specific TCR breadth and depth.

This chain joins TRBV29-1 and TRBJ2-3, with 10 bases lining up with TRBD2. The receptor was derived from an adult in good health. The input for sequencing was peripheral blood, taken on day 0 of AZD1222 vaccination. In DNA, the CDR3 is TGCAGCGTTGCTTCTAGCGGGAGTCTGGGTTGGAGCACAGATACGCAGTATTTT. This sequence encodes CSVASSGSLGWSTDTQYF.